The 29 T cell receptor beta chains below were found in one sample sequenced in a study of sequential checkpoint blockade in melanoma. Treatment: randomized to nivolumab then ipilimumab (arm A) or the reverse (arm B). Produced via immunoSEQ multiplex PCR; TCRdb's table is partial and in-frame only. The sample has tens of thousands of clones, 55% to 70% seen once. This sample comprised CD8+ T cells sorted from blood (inferred from file names), obtained from a patient given nivolumab and ipilimumab in sequence. The receptors here all came from a human donor with melanoma.

The rearrangement links TRBV6-6 to TRBJ2-1; maybe TRBD2 (5 bases). CDR1 is MNHNY, CDR2 SVGAGI, per germline (reference sequence). The length of the CDR3 is 16 residues. The V gene lost 4 bases and the J gene lost 0 bases, with 13 bases spanning the gap. The CDR3 coding sequence is TGTGCCAGCAGTTCCTTGAGCGGAAGCTCCTACAATGAGCAGTTCTTC. Its translation: CASSSLSGSSYNEQFF.

The chain has TRBV6-1 and TRBJ2-6; no clear D gene. V was pared by 2 bases and J by 0 bases, with 2 bases between. CDR1 is MNHNS and CDR2 is SASEGT in the germline V gene. CDR3 length: 14 residues. CDR3 sequence (DNA): TGTGCCAGCAGTGAACTCTCTGGGGCCAACGTCCTGACTTTC. It translates to CASSELSGANVLTF.

The V and J genes are TRBV19 and TRBJ2-5; D may be TRBD1 (5 bases). Germline V gives CDR1 LNHDA, CDR2 SQIVND (reference sequence). The CDR3 sequence is 15 residues long. Trimming removed 1 base at V and 5 bases at J, with 14 bases between. The CDR3 nucleotides read TGTGCCAGTAGTATAGGGCAAGGGGTAGGGGAGACCCAGTACTTC. Amino acids: CASSIGQGVGETQYF.

The rearrangement uses TRBV4-3 and TRBJ2-3; D possibly corresponds to TRBD2 (6 bases). The germline V gene has CDR1 LGHNA and CDR2 YSLEER. The V end was cut by 4 bases, the J end by 2 bases, with 13 bases between. The CDR3 is 15 amino acids. CDR3 sequence reads: CASSPAGSVTDTQYF. The CDR3 nucleotides are TGCGCCAGCAGCCCAGCGGGTTCCGTCACAGATACGCAGTATTTT.

The chain recombines TRBV10-2 with TRBJ2-7; 7 bases are shared with TRBD1. Germline V CDR1 and CDR2: WSHSY, SAAADI. After removal of 6 bases from V and 4 bases from J, the junction contained 6 bases not matched to a gene. The CDR3 totals 13 residues. The CDR3 nucleotides are TGCGCCAGCAGGCGGCAGGGGGAGTACGAGCAGTACGTC. Its protein product is CASRRQGEYEQYV.

The chain links TRBV11-2 to TRBJ1-4, with D possibly TRBD1 on 5 matching bases. Germline V CDR1 and CDR2: SGHAT, FQNNGV. The CDR3 sequence is 16 residues long. The V and J ends lost 5 bases and 5 bases respectively, with 18 bases between them. CDR3 coding DNA: TGTGCCAGCAGCCCGTACGCCGGGGGAAAAAATGAAAAACTGTTTTTT. It codes for CASSPYAGGKNEKLFF.

V and J are TRBV9 and TRBJ1-1; possible D gene TRBD1, 5 bases. The V gene lost 0 bases and the J gene lost 6 bases, with 9 bases spanning the gap. Germline-derived CDR1 and CDR2 are SGDLS and YYNGEE. The CDR3 length is 13 residues. CDR3 nucleotide sequence: TGTGCCAGCAGCGTAGCGGGGGACCCTGAAGCTTTCTTT. This codes for CASSVAGDPEAFF.

The J gene is TRBJ2-3, the V gene TRBV5-6, with 14 bases fitting TRBD2. CDR3 size: 16 residues. Germline trimming cut 4 bases from V and 4 bases from J; bases unmatched to any gene: 5. Germline values: CDR1 SGHDT, CDR2 YYEEEE. The CDR3 coding sequence is TGTGCCAGCAGCCTGGGACTAGCGGGGGCTGCAGATACGCAGTATTTT. It encodes CASSLGLAGAADTQYF.

This clone was counted only a few times. The chain links TRBV4-3 to TRBJ2-7, with a possible D match to TRBD1 (6 bases). The CDR3 spans 16 residues. V shed 4 bases and J shed 3 bases, with 19 bases lying between them. Germline lookup yields CDR1 LGHNA and CDR2 YSLEER. CDR3 in amino acids: CASSPDFGQSYYEQYF. CDR3 nucleotides: TGCGCCAGCAGCCCAGATTTCGGACAGTCCTACTACGAGCAGTACTTC.

The chain combines TRBV7-9 with TRBJ2-2; D unresolved. V lost 2 bases and J 3 bases, leaving 19 bases between the germline ends. The CDR3 covers 18 residues. Looked up from germline, CDR1 is SEHNR and CDR2 is FQNEAQ (reference sequence). The CDR3 is CASSLNPLHKVDTGELFF. In DNA, the CDR3 is TGTGCCAGCAGCTTAAATCCCCTCCACAAAGTCGACACCGGGGAGCTGTTTTTT.

The rearrangement joins TRBV9 to TRBJ2-7, with D maybe TRBD1 (5 bases). CDR1 and CDR2 from the germline V gene are SGDLS and YYNGEE. V lost 0 bases and J 6 bases, leaving 10 bases between the germline ends. This CDR3 is built from 13 residues. The CDR3 spells CASSVAGIGEQYF. In nucleotides, the CDR3 is TGTGCCAGCAGCGTAGCAGGGATCGGCGAGCAGTACTTC. Full variable domain (missing parts from reference TRBV9 and TRBJ2-7): DSGVTQTPKHLITATGQRVTLRCSPRSGDLSVYWYQQSLDQGLQFLIQYYNGEERAKGNILERFSAQQFPDLHSELNLSSLELGDSALYFCASSVAGIGEQYFGPGTRLTVT.

The chain employs TRBV6-6 and TRBJ2-2; 9 positions agree with TRBD1. Losses at the gene ends were 3 bases for V and 4 bases for J; bases not matched to a gene: 6. The CDR3 is 16 amino acids. Germline CDR1 is MNHNY and CDR2 is SVGAGI (reference sequence). CDR3 DNA: TGTGCCAGCAGTTATACGGGGACAGGGCTCACCGGGGAGCTGTTTTTT. It encodes CASSYTGTGLTGELFF.

V and J are TRBV25-1 and TRBJ1-5; D is undetermined. The V gene lost 6 bases and the J gene lost 0 bases, with 9 bases spanning the gap. The germline V gene has CDR1 MGHDK and CDR2 SYGVNS. The CDR3 sequence is 14 residues long. The CDR3 DNA reads TGTGCCAGCAGACGCACAGATAGCAATCAGCCCCAGCATTTT. Its translation is CASRRTDSNQPQHF.

V is TRBV4-2 and J is TRBJ2-7, with TRBD2 as a possible D gene (5 bases). Per germline, CDR1 LGHNA and CDR2 YNFKEQ. The V gene lost 0 bases and the J gene lost 2 bases, with 11 bases spanning the gap. The CDR3 has 15 residues. The DNA of the CDR3 is TGTGCCAGCAGCCAAGAGGAGTCTAGCCCCTACGAGCAGTACTTC. Translation: CASSQEESSPYEQYF.

The gene calls are TRBV7-9 and TRBJ1-5; 8 positions agree with TRBD1. Germline values: CDR1 SEHNR, CDR2 FQNEAQ (reference sequence). J was trimmed by 0 bases and V by 5 bases; bases with no gene match: 6. The CDR3 is 16 residues long. CDR3 region: CASSPTTGDSNQPQHF. DNA for the CDR3: TGTGCCAGCAGCCCTACGACAGGGGATAGCAATCAGCCCCAGCATTTT.

V usage is TRBV7-6 and J usage is TRBJ2-7; 10 nucleotides align to TRBD1. V was pared by 4 bases and J by 0 bases, with 3 bases of the junction left unmatched. CDR1 SGHVS and CDR2 FNYEAQ come from the germline V gene. The CDR3 contains 15 residues. The CDR3 nucleotides read TGTGCCAGCAGCTCGGGACAGGGGAGCTCCTACGAGCAGTACTTC. Translated, it gives CASSSGQGSSYEQYF.

This clone was picked up a small number of times. This chain connects TRBV7-9 to TRBJ1-1; D is possibly TRBD1 (6 bases). Germline V gene lookup returns CDR1 SEHNR and CDR2 FQNEAQ (reference sequence). Trimming stripped 5 bases from V and 3 bases from J, with 16 bases between. The CDR3 is 15 amino acids. The CDR3 region has the DNA TGTGCCAGCAGCCCAGGGGTTTTTGGGGACACTGAAGCTTTCTTT. It codes for CASSPGVFGDTEAFF.

The V gene is TRBV2, the J gene TRBJ1-2, with 7 positions matching TRBD1. CDR3 size: 13 residues. Germline CDR1 and CDR2: SNHLY and FYNNEI. Trimming removed 6 bases from V and 5 bases from J; junction bases left unmatched: 6. The CDR3 DNA follows: TGTGCCAGCAGGAAGGGACAGCAATATGGCTACACCTTC. Translating it yields CASRKGQQYGYTF.

The DNA of the CDR3 is TGTGCTAGTGGTCGCCCCGGGACAGGGAAGGGCGAGCAGTACTTC. Amino acid sequence: CASGRPGTGKGEQYF. This sequence joins TRBV12-5 and TRBJ2-7, with 9 bases fitting TRBD1. After removal of 5 bases from V and 6 bases from J, the junction contained 11 bases not matched to a gene. Germline CDR1 LGHNT, CDR2 FRNRAP. This CDR3 has 15 residues.

This CDR3 reads CSIPGQGADTQYF. In nucleotides, the CDR3 is TGCAGCATCCCGGGACAGGGGGCAGATACGCAGTATTTT. The J gene is TRBJ2-3, the V gene TRBV29-1, with 11 nucleotides matching TRBD1. Losses at the gene ends were 8 bases for V and 4 bases for J; bases not matched to a gene: 5. Germline V CDR1 and CDR2: SQVTM, ANQGSEA. The CDR3 contains 13 residues.

Turning to this clone: One junction end disagrees with the germline gene, perhaps due to a read error. Other nucleotide sequences from this sample produce the same CDR3. The V gene is TRBV19, the J gene TRBJ1-2; TRBD1 matches at 8 bases. This CDR3 is 14 amino acids long. The germline CDR1 and CDR2 sequences are LNHDA and SQIVND (reference sequence). The CDR3, as DNA: TGTGCCAGCAGTACACAGGGGGAAGGCTATGGCTACACCTTC. Translation gives CASSTQGEGYGYTF.

CDR3 sequence: CASSQGESPLHF. The CDR3 bases are TGCGCCAGCAGCCAGGGAGAATCACCCCTCCACTTT. V gene TRBV4-3 combines with J gene TRBJ1-6; D unclear. Germline V CDR1 and CDR2: LGHNA, YSLEER. Trimming pared 3 bases from V and 10 bases from J, leaving 7 bases between. This CDR3 is built from 12 residues.

The rearrangement links TRBV4-2 to TRBJ2-7; TRBD2 is a possible D gene (5 bases). The CDR3 consists of 13 residues. The ends were cut back, 4 bases at V and 2 bases at J, with 9 bases in the middle. Germline V gene data show CDR1 as LGHNA and CDR2 as YNFKEQ. The CDR3 region has the DNA TGTGCCAGCAGCCCAGACGGGGCCTACGAGCAGTACTTC. This gives the protein CASSPDGAYEQYF.

There are a few counts of this clone. V usage is TRBV11-2 and J usage is TRBJ1-6, with D hard to call. Trimming stripped 4 bases from V and 7 bases from J, with 8 bases between. Germline CDR1 and CDR2: SGHAT and FQNNGV. The CDR3 consists of 13 residues. DNA of the CDR3: TGTGCCAGCAGCTCATACGGGAATTCACCCCTCCACTTT. Amino acid sequence: CASSSYGNSPLHF.

The J gene is TRBJ2-7, the V gene TRBV9, with 7 bases that match TRBD2. J lost 0 bases, V lost 1 base, and 1 base had no gene match. The CDR3 spans 14 residues. Germline CDR1 and CDR2: SGDLS and YYNGEE. For the CDR3, the DNA is TGTGCCAGCAGCGTATCGGGGGGCTCCTACGAGCAGTACTTC. Translating it yields CASSVSGGSYEQYF.

The rearrangement uses TRBV7-9 and TRBJ1-2; 8 bases agree with TRBD1. V was pared by 3 bases and J by 6 bases, with 6 bases of the junction left unmatched. The CDR3 length is 14 residues. Germline V gene sequence: CDR1 SEHNR, CDR2 FQNEAQ (reference sequence). CDR3 sequence reads: CASSLAGQGNGYTF. In DNA, the CDR3 is TGTGCCAGCAGCTTGGCCGGACAGGGAAATGGCTACACCTTC.

This chain connects TRBV5-6 to TRBJ2-3, with 9 bases that match TRBD1. Germline CDR1 SGHDT, CDR2 YYEEEE. J was trimmed by 1 base and V by 3 bases; bases with no gene match: 0. The CDR3 covers 14 residues. CDR3 region: CASSWTGGTDTQYF. CDR3 DNA sequence: TGTGCCAGCAGCTGGACAGGGGGCACAGATACGCAGTATTTT.

The DNA for the CDR3 is TGTGCCAGCAGCTCCCTGGGACAGGGGTCATACGATACGCAGTATTTT. It yields the protein CASSSLGQGSYDTQYF. V and J are TRBV7-8 and TRBJ2-3; 10 bases line up with TRBD1. The ends lost 4 bases at V and 6 bases at J; junction bases unmatched: 10. Germline values: CDR1 SGHVS, CDR2 FQNEAQ. The CDR3 is 16 amino acids.

The chain links TRBV6-5 to TRBJ1-1, with no clear D. The CDR3 spans 12 residues. The V end lost 5 bases, the J end lost 7 bases, and 11 bases lay between the germline ends. Germline V gene data show CDR1 as MNHEY and CDR2 as SVGAGI. In nucleotides, the CDR3 is TGTGCCAGCAGTCCCGCGGGGTATGAAGCTTTCTTT. The encoded protein is CASSPAGYEAFF.